The 22 T cell receptor beta chains reported below all come from one sample, sequenced in a study of cytotoxic CD8 clonotypes in ibrutinib-treated CLL. Sequencing used immunoSEQ multiplex PCR; TCRdb keeps in-frame clones, though not all of them. In the table there are approximately 50,000 clones, under 75% of which are singletons. The sample in question was PBMCs, obtained after 12 months of ibrutinib treatment. Every receptor here comes from a human donor with chronic lymphocytic leukemia.

The chain couples TRBV28 to TRBJ2-7; 7 bases are a match to TRBD1. The CDR3 totals 15 residues. With V trimmed by 6 bases and J by 6 bases, 14 bases remained unmatched. Germline V gene data show CDR1 as MDHEN and CDR2 as SYDVKM. The CDR3 loop reads CASRVTTGLGREQYF. For the CDR3, the DNA is TGTGCCAGCAGGGTGACGACAGGGCTAGGTCGCGAGCAGTACTTC.

The chain uses TRBV5-6 and TRBJ2-2; TRBD1 agrees at 7 bases. Germline lookup yields CDR1 SGHDT and CDR2 YYEEEE. The CDR3 sequence is 16 residues long. After removal of 4 bases from V and 3 bases from J, the junction contained 9 bases not matched to a gene. CDR3 in amino acids: CASSPLVTGDTGELFF. CDR3 in DNA: TGTGCCAGCAGCCCACTAGTTACAGGGGACACCGGGGAGCTGTTTTTT.

The V call is TRBV6-6, the J call TRBJ2-2; D gene unclear. Germline lookup yields CDR1 MNHNY and CDR2 SVGAGI (reference sequence). Trimming shortened V by 8 bases and J by 4 bases, and 14 bases separated the two germline ends. The CDR3 runs 14 residues. The CDR3 coding sequence is TGTGCCAGCGGGGTTCAGGCCATCACCGGGGAGCTGTTTTTT. It encodes CASGVQAITGELFF.

The table lists this clone with a few counts. The chain is built from TRBV5-1 and TRBJ2-1, with D possibly being TRBD2 (5 bases). The CDR3 spans 12 residues. Trimming left V 3 bases short and J 6 bases short, with 7 bases between. CDR1 is SGHRS and CDR2 is YFSETQ in the germline V gene. CDR3 DNA sequence: TGCGCCAGCAGCTCCGGGGTCAATGAGCAGTTCTTC. This codes for CASSSGVNEQFF.

V gene TRBV13 combines with J gene TRBJ1-1, with D perhaps TRBD1 (5 bases). V lost 5 bases and J lost 8, with 24 bases in between. This CDR3 contains 16 residues. Germline V lookup: CDR1 PRHDT, CDR2 FYEKMQ (reference sequence). Here the CDR3 DNA reads TGTGCCAGCAGCCCCACATCAGGGCCCTTAAGGGGAGAAGCTTTCTTT. It specifies CASSPTSGPLRGEAFF.

The J gene is TRBJ2-2, the V gene TRBV5-1, with 11 bases identical to TRBD2. The length of the CDR3 is 16 residues. Germline V gene sequence: CDR1 SGHRS, CDR2 YFSETQ. The trim removed 4 bases at V and 0 bases at J, leaving 2 bases unmatched. DNA for the CDR3: TGCGCCAGCAGCGTGGGACTAGCGGCGAACACCGGGGAGCTGTTTTTT. This gives the protein CASSVGLAANTGELFF.

The chain joins TRBV25-1 to TRBJ2-5; D unclear. Looked up from germline, CDR1 is MGHDK and CDR2 is SYGVNS. V gave up 2 bases and J gave up 0 bases, with 4 bases separating them. CDR3 size: 13 residues. Here the CDR3 DNA reads TGTGCCAGCAGTGAACCTCACCAAGAGACCCAGTACTTC. This gives the protein CASSEPHQETQYF.

The gene calls are TRBV7-6 and TRBJ2-5; the D gene is possibly TRBD1 (5 bases). The CDR3 is 12 residues long. With 2 bases removed from V and 5 bases from J, the gap between germline ends came to 6 bases. The germline gives CDR1 SGHVS, CDR2 FNYEAQ. CDR3: CASSLKGETQYF. CDR3 coding DNA: TGTGCCAGCAGCTTAAAGGGGGAGACCCAGTACTTC.

J is TRBJ2-1 and V is TRBV11-2; 16 bases agree with TRBD2. The CDR3 spans 16 residues. Per the germline V gene, CDR1 is SGHAT and CDR2 is FQNNGV. V lost 2 bases to trimming and J lost 9 bases; unmatched junction nucleotides: 4. CDR3: CASSLTGLAGGSEQFF. The CDR3 DNA reads as TGTGCCAGCAGCTTAACGGGACTAGCGGGGGGGAGTGAGCAGTTCTTC.

This CDR3 is CASSYRLAGTETQYF. CDR3 DNA sequence: TGTGCCAGCAGTTACCGACTAGCGGGGACAGAGACCCAGTACTTC. V gene TRBV2 combines with J gene TRBJ2-5, with 11 bases that match TRBD2. The V gene end was trimmed by 5 bases and the J gene end by 4 bases; junction bases not matched to a gene: 6. Germline assignment: CDR1 SNHLY and CDR2 FYNNEI. The CDR3 extends over 15 amino acids.

This chain uses TRBV12-5 with TRBJ2-2; 7 bases align to TRBD1. Trimming removed 7 bases from V and 5 bases from J; junction bases left unmatched: 22. CDR3 length equals 19 residues. The germline V gene encodes CDR1 LGHNT and CDR2 FRNRAP. The CDR3 DNA reads TGTGCTAGTGCCGAAGGTGTTAAGGGGGCAATTTTAGGGACCGGGGAGCTGTTTTTT. Its translation is CASAEGVKGAILGTGELFF. The complete variable domain, with remaining parts taken from reference TRBV12-5 and TRBJ2-2, reads DARVTQTPRHKVTEMGQEVTMRCQPILGHNTVFWYRQTMMQGLELLAYFRNRAPLDDSGMPKDRFSAEMPDATLATLKIQPSEPRDSAVYFCASAEGVKGAILGTGELFFGEGSRLTVL.

The J gene is TRBJ2-1, the V gene TRBV5-1; unclear D gene. CDR3 length equals 13 residues. Between the trimmed V and J ends, which lost 1 base and 3 bases, there was a span of 5 bases. Germline V gene sequence: CDR1 SGHRS, CDR2 YFSETQ. The CDR3 loop is CASSLSDYNEQFF. CDR3 in DNA: TGCGCCAGCAGCTTGTCGGACTACAATGAGCAGTTCTTC.

CDR3 region: CASSRWSGGTDEQFF. DNA for the CDR3: TGTGCCAGCAGTAGATGGAGCGGGGGTACGGATGAGCAGTTCTTC. V is TRBV6-1 and J is TRBJ2-1; 8 bases agree with TRBD2. Germline assignment: CDR1 MNHNS and CDR2 SASEGT. The CDR3 has 15 amino acids. Trimming cost V 5 bases and J 8 bases; bases outside gene matches: 11.

The chain combines TRBV5-1 with TRBJ1-2; tentatively, D is TRBD1 (6 bases). V was clipped by 3 bases and J by 8 bases, with 14 bases between them. Looked up from germline, CDR1 is SGHRS and CDR2 is YFSETQ. The CDR3 is 13 residues long. CDR3 residues: CASSSRGGNGYTF. CDR3 DNA sequence: TGCGCCAGCAGCTCCAGGGGAGGCAACGGCTACACCTTC.

This clone came up once. The same CDR3 also results from other DNA sequences found in this sample. CDR3: CASSQDFGQGSYEQYF. The CDR3 nucleotides are TGTGCCAGCAGCCAAGATTTCGGACAGGGGTCCTACGAGCAGTACTTC. V gene TRBV4-2 combines with J gene TRBJ2-7; 9 bases map to TRBD1. This CDR3 is built from 16 residues. CDR1 is LGHNA, CDR2 YNFKEQ, per germline. V shed 0 bases, J shed 1 base, and the junction held 4 bases outside the gene matches.

This chain uses TRBV6-1 with TRBJ1-5, with a possible D match to TRBD1 (5 bases). CDR3 length: 15 residues. The V and J ends lost 7 bases and 4 bases respectively, with 17 bases between them. CDR1 and CDR2 (germline): MNHNS, SASEGT. For the CDR3, the DNA is TGTGCCAGCATCCGAGTCCTGGGGGGAAATCAGCCCCAGCATTTT. It is translated as CASIRVLGGNQPQHF.

The genes are TRBV19 and TRBJ2-7, with 9 nucleotides matching TRBD2. The CDR3 is 13 residues long. The germline gives CDR1 LNHDA, CDR2 SQIVND (reference sequence). Unmatched junction bases numbered 4, after V lost 6 bases and J lost 4 bases. CDR3 in DNA: TGTGCCAGTAGACGAGCGGGGGGTTACGAGCAGTACTTC. It codes for CASRRAGGYEQYF.

The V gene is TRBV6-5, the J gene TRBJ1-4; D is unresolved. CDR1 MNHEY and CDR2 SVGAGI come from the germline V gene. Trimming cost V 2 bases and J 5 bases, with 6 bases left between them. There are 13 residues in the CDR3. Here the CDR3 reads CASSYNANEKLFF. The CDR3 DNA is TGTGCCAGCAGTTACAATGCGAATGAAAAACTGTTTTTT.

The rearrangement joins TRBV18 to TRBJ2-2, with a weak D call TRBD1 (6 bases). The CDR3 spans 15 residues. V lost 2 bases, J lost 3 bases, and 10 bases lay in between. Germline assignment: CDR1 KGHSH and CDR2 LQKENI. CDR3 coding DNA: TGTGCCAGCTCACCATCAGGGGAGTACACCGGGGAGCTGTTTTTT. Residues: CASSPSGEYTGELFF.

There are a few counts of this clone. The chain combines TRBV10-3 with TRBJ2-1; TRBD2 matches 8 bases. Unmatched junction bases numbered 7, after V lost 9 bases and J lost 0 bases. This CDR3 has 15 residues. Germline V gives CDR1 ENHRY, CDR2 SYGVKD. CDR3: CAMSSGDSSYNEQFF. As DNA, the CDR3 is TGTGCCATGAGTAGCGGGGATAGCTCCTACAATGAGCAGTTCTTC.

There are a few counts of this clone. V usage is TRBV6-5 and J usage is TRBJ2-5; D unresolved. Germline V gene sequence: CDR1 MNHEY, CDR2 SVGAGI. The CDR3 has 14 residues. V was clipped by 3 bases and J by 1 base, with 9 bases between them. Written as DNA, the CDR3 is TGTGCCAGCAGTTATTGGGCAGCCCAAGAGACCCAGTACTTC. It encodes CASSYWAAQETQYF.

The V gene is TRBV6-1, the J gene TRBJ2-1, with 11 bases that match TRBD2. CDR1 and CDR2 from the germline V gene are MNHNS and SASEGT. The trim removed 1 base at V and 8 bases at J, leaving 4 bases unmatched. The CDR3 covers 15 residues. The CDR3 DNA sequence: TGTGCCAGCAGTGAAGTAGCGGGGGGGCCCCATGAGCAGTTCTTC. Its translation: CASSEVAGGPHEQFF.